This T cell receptor (beta chain) emerged from a study of shared clonotypes between healthy human individuals. Trimming left V 5 bases short and J 6 bases short, with 20 bases between. CDR3 length equals 16 residues. The V gene's germline CDR1 is LNHDA and CDR2 SQIVND (reference sequence). Libraries were prepared by immunoSEQ multiplex PCR; TCRdb keeps only in-frame clonotypes and omits some of them. The data contain around 240,000 clones, approximately 65% of them singletons. Material for sequencing was memory CD4+ T cells sorted from blood. Subset here: CD45RA-negative fraction. The chain joins TRBV19 to TRBJ1-5, with D possibly matching TRBD1 (6 bases). The receptor comes from a man younger than 40 in good health. As DNA, the CDR3 is TGTGCCAGTAGTCCTCACGTCACAGGGATCGGTCAGCCCCAGCATTTT. It codes for CASSPHVTGIGQPQHF.